The 25 T cell receptor beta chains reported below all come from one sample, sequenced in a study of blood T cell repertoires in COVID-19. The table came from immunoSEQ multiplex PCR; TCRdb's copy has only in-frame clones and leaves some out. The profile shows about 330,000 clones, about 90% of them singletons. Sequenced sample: PBMCs or T cells enriched from blood (not recorded which). These receptors were taken from a young man who had recovered from COVID-19.

This chain uses TRBV2 with TRBJ1-2; possibly TRBD1 for D (6 bases). The CDR3 consists of 13 residues. V lost 5 bases to trimming and J lost 4 bases, with 11 bases between them. The germline gives CDR1 SNHLY, CDR2 FYNNEI. The CDR3 nucleotides read TGTGCCAGCAGTACACAGGGATTCTATGGCTACACCTTC. It codes for CASSTQGFYGYTF.

The V gene is TRBV6-4, the J gene TRBJ2-2; 9 bases are shared with TRBD2. The germline CDR1 and CDR2 sequences are MRHNA and SNTAGT. The CDR3 has 15 amino acids. The V segment lost 4 bases and the J segment 6 bases; nucleotides outside the gene matches: 6. The CDR3: CASSVSGGMAGELFF. The DNA of the CDR3 is TGTGCCAGCAGTGTGAGCGGGGGGATGGCCGGGGAGCTGTTTTTT.

The chain recombines TRBV9 with TRBJ1-3, with 8 nucleotides matching TRBD1. Germline trimming cut 4 bases from V and 0 bases from J; bases unmatched to any gene: 6. The length of the CDR3 is 16 residues. CDR1 is SGDLS and CDR2 is YYNGEE in the germline V gene. Written as DNA, the CDR3 is TGTGCCAGCAGCTCGTCCGGGACAGGCTCTGGAAACACCATATATTTT. It specifies CASSSSGTGSGNTIYF. Filled out from reference TRBV9 and TRBJ1-3, the complete variable domain reads DSGVTQTPKHLITATGQRVTLRCSPRSGDLSVYWYQQSLDQGLQFLIQYYNGEERAKGNILERFSAQQFPDLHSELNLSSLELGDSALYFCASSSSGTGSGNTIYFGEGSWLTVV.

The CDR3 here is CASRYQQGLGQPQHF. CDR3 DNA sequence: TGTGCCAGCAGATACCAACAGGGATTGGGTCAGCCCCAGCATTTT. The J gene is TRBJ1-5, the V gene TRBV28; the D gene is possibly TRBD1 (6 bases). Between the trimmed V and J ends, which lost 6 bases and 6 bases, there was a span of 18 bases. CDR3 length equals 15 residues. CDR1 is MDHEN, CDR2 SYDVKM, per germline. The whole variable domain, filled in from reference TRBV28 and TRBJ1-5, reads DVKVTQSSRYLVKRTGEKVFLECVQDMDHENMFWYRQDPGLGLRLIYFSYDVKMKEKGDIPEGYSVSREKKERFSLILESASTNQTSMYLCASRYQQGLGQPQHFGDGTRLSIL.

The CDR3 DNA sequence: TGTGCCAGCAGCCAAGTCTCGAGACAGGGGGCAACTAATGAAAAACTGTTTTTT. The encoded protein is CASSQVSRQGATNEKLFF. The chain has TRBV3-1 (or the pseudogene TRBV3-2) and TRBJ1-4; 9 bases match TRBD1. The germline V gene has CDR1 LGHDT and CDR2 YNNKEL (reference sequence). J gave up 0 bases and V 1 base, and 6 bases lay outside the gene matches. The CDR3 loop spans 18 amino acids.

The chain recombines TRBV7-3 with TRBJ2-7, with TRBD1 identical over 7 bases. V gave up 2 bases and J gave up 3 bases; unmatched junction bases: 4. The germline CDR1 and CDR2 sequences are SGHTA and FQGTGA. This CDR3 has 14 residues. As DNA, the CDR3 is TGTGCCAGCAGCTTAGGGGGACAGAACTACGAGCAGTACTTC. As protein: CASSLGGQNYEQYF.

This rearrangement joins TRBV5-6 to TRBJ2-2; D perhaps matches TRBD2 (5 bases). Trimming cost V 7 bases and J 3 bases, with 10 bases left between them. The CDR3 totals 13 residues. CDR1 SGHDT and CDR2 YYEEEE come from the germline V gene. The CDR3 region has the DNA TGTGCCAGCGGGCAGAGGGACACCGGGGAGCTGTTTTTT. This encodes CASGQRDTGELFF.

The rearrangement links TRBV2 to TRBJ1-5; a possible D gene is TRBD1 (5 bases). V was shortened by 5 bases and J by 1 base, with 9 bases between the two germline ends. CDR3 length: 14 amino acids. Per germline, CDR1 SNHLY and CDR2 FYNNEI. The CDR3: CASSMDISNQPQHF. The CDR3 nucleotides are TGTGCCAGCAGTATGGACATAAGCAATCAGCCCCAGCATTTT.

The rearrangement joins TRBV5-4 to TRBJ2-1; D might be TRBD1 (7 bases). V dropped 4 bases and J dropped 9 bases, with 23 bases sitting between them. CDR3 size: 16 residues. The germline V gene has CDR1 SGHNT and CDR2 YYREEE (reference sequence). Here the CDR3 reads CASSRTTGVRGGEQFF. The CDR3 region has the DNA TGTGCCAGCAGCCGGACTACAGGGGTTAGGGGCGGTGAGCAGTTCTTC.

The chain links TRBV7-9 to TRBJ2-2, with D perhaps matching TRBD1 (5 bases). The V gene's germline CDR1 is SEHNR and CDR2 FQNEAQ (reference sequence). V shed 6 bases and J shed 7 bases, with 6 bases lying between them. There are 11 residues in the CDR3. The CDR3, as DNA: TGTGCCAGCAGAGGGGACGGGGAGCTGTTTTTT. Translating gives CASRGDGELFF.

The chain carries TRBV6-5 and TRBJ2-3; a weak D match, TRBD1 (6 bases). Trimming took off 5 bases at V and 2 bases at J, with 14 bases between the two ends. Looked up from germline, CDR1 is MNHEY and CDR2 is SVGAGI. The CDR3 length is 15 residues. CDR3 loop: CASSLTGAFTDTQYF. CDR3 coding DNA: TGTGCCAGCAGTCTGACAGGAGCCTTCACAGATACGCAGTATTTT.

The V and J genes are TRBV11-2 and TRBJ1-1; a weak D match, TRBD1 (5 bases). The V end was cut by 2 bases, the J end by 4 bases, with 8 bases between. The CDR3 is 13 amino acids. The germline CDR1 and CDR2 sequences are SGHAT and FQNNGV. CDR3 sequence reads: CASSLKGVTEAFF. CDR3 nucleotides: TGTGCCAGCAGCTTAAAAGGGGTCACTGAAGCTTTCTTT.

The V call is TRBV5-6, the J call TRBJ1-5; D unclear. The CDR3 length is 13 residues. V lost 3 bases to trimming and J lost 6 bases, with 10 bases between them. Germline lookup yields CDR1 SGHDT and CDR2 YYEEEE. This CDR3 reads CASSSTGIQPQHF. DNA for the CDR3: TGTGCCAGCAGCTCCACGGGGATTCAGCCCCAGCATTTT.

This clone was seen just once. The chain couples TRBV5-6 to TRBJ1-5, with D unresolved. The CDR3 sequence is 14 residues long. V was pared by 4 bases and J by 3 bases, with 11 bases between. Germline values: CDR1 SGHDT, CDR2 YYEEEE. CDR3 region: CASSGGRANQPQHF. The CDR3 region has the DNA TGTGCCAGCAGCGGAGGACGGGCCAATCAGCCCCAGCATTTT.

The chain combines TRBV2 with TRBJ1-6, with D unresolved. This CDR3 has 13 residues. V shed 3 bases and J shed 6 bases, with 6 bases lying between them. The germline gives CDR1 SNHLY, CDR2 FYNNEI. This chain's CDR3 is CASSEEANSPLHF. The CDR3 DNA reads TGTGCCAGCAGTGAGGAGGCTAATTCACCCCTCCACTTT.

The table lists this clone with a count of one. The chain is built from TRBV7-9 and TRBJ2-2, with TRBD2 as a possible D gene (6 bases). Trimming stripped 5 bases from V and 10 bases from J, with 23 bases between. The germline gives CDR1 SEHNR, CDR2 FQNEAQ (reference sequence). This CDR3 is built from 16 residues. The CDR3 bases are TGTGCCAGCAGCCCTACCAGGGTCGGGACTCGGGCGGAGCTGTTTTTT. It translates to CASSPTRVGTRAELFF.

CDR3 protein: CASSLRADYTEAFF. For the CDR3, the DNA is TGTGCCAGCAGTTTGAGGGCAGATTACACTGAAGCTTTCTTT. The V gene is TRBV6-5, the J gene TRBJ1-1; D remains ambiguous. Germline CDR1 reads MNHEY; CDR2 reads SVGAGI. The CDR3 runs to 14 residues. Deletions cut 4 bases from V and 3 bases from J, with 12 bases between.

V and J are TRBV4-2 and TRBJ2-2, with a possible D match to TRBD2 (7 bases). The length of the CDR3 is 17 residues. Trimming took 0 bases from V and 4 from J, leaving 15 bases between them. Germline CDR1 LGHNA, CDR2 YNFKEQ. In DNA, the CDR3 is TGTGCCAGCAGCCAAGATATTGTGGGGGGGCCCACCGGGGAGCTGTTTTTT. It encodes CASSQDIVGGPTGELFF.

This clone was seen just once. The V gene is TRBV5-1, the J gene TRBJ2-2; D is possibly TRBD1 (6 bases). Trimming removed 6 bases from V and 0 bases from J, with 12 bases in between. CDR1 is SGHRS and CDR2 is YFSETQ in the germline V gene. The CDR3 length is 15 residues. CDR3 loop: CASIPGQTNTGELFF. For the CDR3, the DNA is TGCGCCAGCATCCCCGGACAGACGAACACCGGGGAGCTGTTTTTT.

This clone has more than one count but fewer than ten. The rearrangement uses TRBV28 and TRBJ1-6; 11 bases are shared with TRBD1. Germline V CDR1 and CDR2: MDHEN, SYDVKM. This CDR3 comprises 15 residues. V shed 3 bases, J shed 7 bases, and the junction held 2 bases outside the gene matches. CDR3 protein: CASSFRDRGNSPLHF. The CDR3 DNA sequence: TGTGCCAGCAGTTTCCGGGACAGGGGGAATTCACCCCTCCACTTT. The full variable domain, rest sourced from reference TRBV28 and TRBJ1-6, is DVKVTQSSRYLVKRTGEKVFLECVQDMDHENMFWYRQDPGLGLRLIYFSYDVKMKEKGDIPEGYSVSREKKERFSLILESASTNQTSMYLCASSFRDRGNSPLHFGNGTRLTVT.

The chain combines TRBV27 with TRBJ2-1, with 11 bases identical to TRBD2. The CDR3 runs 15 residues. V shed 5 bases and J 8 bases; nucleotides not matched to a gene: 8. Germline V CDR1 and CDR2: MNHEY, SMNVEV (reference sequence). For the CDR3, the DNA is TGTGCCAGCAGTCCCACTAGCGGGGGTCTTCATGAGCAGTTCTTC. Translating gives CASSPTSGGLHEQFF.

There are a few counts of this clone. The V and J genes are TRBV13 and TRBJ2-3; weak D call: TRBD1 (5 bases). The CDR3 is 15 amino acids. Germline lookup yields CDR1 PRHDT and CDR2 FYEKMQ (reference sequence). V lost 6 bases and J lost 2, with 15 bases in between. The CDR3 here is CASSRQSSNTDTQYF. DNA for the CDR3: TGTGCCAGCAGTAGACAGTCATCAAACACAGATACGCAGTATTTT.

V and J are TRBV10-3 and TRBJ1-6; D gene uncertain. The V end lost 5 bases, the J end lost 5 bases, and 10 bases lay between the germline ends. The V gene's germline CDR1 is ENHRY and CDR2 SYGVKD. The CDR3 totals 14 residues. The CDR3 protein is CAISPRRDNSPLHF. In DNA, the CDR3 is TGTGCCATCAGTCCCCGACGGGATAATTCACCCCTCCACTTT.

The chain joins TRBV7-9 to TRBJ1-6, with D perhaps TRBD1 (5 bases). The V gene lost 1 base and the J gene lost 7 bases, with 8 bases spanning the gap. The CDR3 consists of 14 residues. The germline CDR1 and CDR2 sequences are SEHNR and FQNEAQ (reference sequence). The CDR3 loop is CASSLVQANSPLHF. CDR3 DNA: TGTGCCAGCAGCTTAGTACAGGCCAATTCACCCCTCCACTTT.

This clone was recorded only once. The V and J genes are TRBV4-2 and TRBJ1-4; D not resolved. Germline lookup yields CDR1 LGHNA and CDR2 YNFKEQ. CDR3 size: 14 residues. Trimming removed 3 bases at V and 5 bases at J, with 10 bases between. CDR3 protein: CASSQKLQNEKLFF. CDR3 bases: TGTGCCAGCAGCCAGAAGTTACAAAATGAAAAACTGTTTTTT.